The present TCR beta chain was sequenced within a study of prognosis after radiotherapy for stage I lung cancer. Overall study findings and caveats: Any tumor specificity that the expanded TCR clones may have had was not determined.

This clonotype occurred many times. Its cognate antigen is unknown. The patient cohort was node-negative on CT and PET/CT, with no prior chemotherapy, radiotherapy or other malignancies. Using two-round multiplex PCR, the authors amplified TCR beta CDR3 from genomic DNA. Gene-specific primers for each TRBV and TRBJ gene drove first-round PCR. MiXCR, run by TCRdb on the multiplex PCR reads, gives a single entry per CDR3 protein. The top ten hold approximately 50% of the sample, which has some 20,000 distinct CDR3 sequences, around 37% seen once. The clonotype originates from a donor over 45 with non-small cell lung cancer. Sequenced material: PBMCs, taken before or after stereotactic body radiation therapy (not recorded which).

CDR3: CASVPGQGPDYGYTF. CDR3 sequence (DNA): TGTGCCAGCGTCCCGGGACAGGGGCCGGACTATGGCTACACCTTC. V and J are TRBV19 and TRBJ1-2; the match to TRBD1 covers 10 bases. CDR1 LNHDA and CDR2 SQIVND come from the germline V gene (reference sequence). V lost 9 bases, J lost 3 bases, and 10 bases stayed unmatched. The CDR3 totals 15 residues.